The rows below give T cell receptor beta chains drawn from one sample of a study of blood T cell repertoires in COVID-19. Clones were read by immunoSEQ multiplex PCR, and TCRdb kept only the in-frame ones, dropping some. The data contain approximately 150,000 clones, over 70% of them seen just once; the ten biggest clones take up approximately 5.1%. Material: PBMCs or T cells enriched from blood (not recorded which). All receptors come from a man aged 65 to 79 who had been exposed to COVID-19. CDR3s leave out the opening cysteine and the closing phenylalanine or tryptophan. A D gene is named only where the DNA matches it firmly. The size entry is marked missing in some rows and otherwise reads once, few, many or a size class.

abundance: NA
j_gene: TRBJ1-1
v_gene: TRBV5-1
d_gene: NA
CDR3aa: ASSLGAENTEAF

abundance: NA
j_gene: TRBJ2-2
v_gene: TRBV19
d_gene: TRBD1
CDR3aa: ASSISRLGTGEKIGELF

abundance: NA
j_gene: TRBJ1-1
v_gene: TRBV7-9
d_gene: NA
CDR3aa: ASSLNPKAGAF

abundance: NA
j_gene: TRBJ1-1
v_gene: TRBV10-3
d_gene: NA
CDR3aa: AISDHGQGPQNTEAF

abundance: NA
j_gene: TRBJ2-2
v_gene: TRBV5-1
d_gene: NA
CDR3aa: ASSPTAVTGELF

abundance: NA
j_gene: TRBJ2-3
v_gene: TRBV11-2
d_gene: TRBD2
CDR3aa: ASSSSGIAGNTDTQY

abundance: NA
j_gene: TRBJ2-4
v_gene: TRBV6-2/TRBV6-3
d_gene: NA
CDR3aa: ASSTDSPKSTNIQY

abundance: NA
j_gene: TRBJ2-2
v_gene: TRBV5-1
d_gene: TRBD2
CDR3aa: ASASGGAEEGGELF

abundance: NA
j_gene: TRBJ2-2
v_gene: TRBV10-3
d_gene: TRBD2
CDR3aa: AISGTSGRGNTGELF

abundance: few
j_gene: TRBJ1-5
v_gene: TRBV19
d_gene: NA
CDR3aa: ASSPTGQYSNQPQH

abundance: NA
j_gene: TRBJ1-6
v_gene: TRBV10-2
d_gene: TRBD1
CDR3aa: ASDPGRDSNSPLH

abundance: NA
j_gene: TRBJ1-2
v_gene: TRBV24-1
d_gene: NA
CDR3aa: ATNRVDYGYT

abundance: NA
j_gene: TRBJ2-5
v_gene: TRBV7-2
d_gene: TRBD1
CDR3aa: ASSGNRGETQY

abundance: NA
j_gene: TRBJ2-3
v_gene: TRBV6-1
d_gene: NA
CDR3aa: ASSEARVDTQY

abundance: NA
j_gene: TRBJ2-7
v_gene: TRBV6-2/TRBV6-3
d_gene: TRBD2
CDR3aa: ASSWLTSGTYEQY

abundance: NA
j_gene: TRBJ1-1
v_gene: TRBV7-2
d_gene: NA
CDR3aa: ASSLRQGNTEAF

abundance: NA
j_gene: TRBJ2-7
v_gene: TRBV6-5
d_gene: TRBD1
CDR3aa: AVRQGVHYEQY

abundance: few
j_gene: TRBJ1-2
v_gene: TRBV29-1
d_gene: NA
CDR3aa: SVEFYGKVYGYT

abundance: many
j_gene: TRBJ1-1
v_gene: TRBV29-1
d_gene: TRBD1
CDR3aa: SVQGGLEAF

abundance: NA
j_gene: TRBJ1-1
v_gene: TRBV19
d_gene: NA
CDR3aa: ASSPSLQGITEAF

abundance: NA
j_gene: TRBJ2-2
v_gene: TRBV24-1
d_gene: TRBD2
CDR3aa: ATSASGGAGELF

abundance: once
j_gene: TRBJ1-3
v_gene: TRBV19
d_gene: NA
CDR3aa: ASSDRRGLSGRNTIY

abundance: NA
j_gene: TRBJ1-1
v_gene: TRBV13
d_gene: TRBD1
CDR3aa: ASSLAPGQGETEAF

abundance: NA
j_gene: TRBJ2-5
v_gene: TRBV18
d_gene: TRBD2
CDR3aa: ASSRGLAGKETQY

abundance: many
j_gene: TRBJ2-7
v_gene: TRBV27
d_gene: TRBD1
CDR3aa: ASGTGINYEQY

abundance: NA
j_gene: TRBJ2-2
v_gene: TRBV10-1
d_gene: NA
CDR3aa: ASSESTPGVTGHPGELF

abundance: NA
j_gene: TRBJ2-6
v_gene: TRBV5-1
d_gene: TRBD2
CDR3aa: ASTRLAGGWSGANVLT

abundance: NA
j_gene: TRBJ1-3
v_gene: TRBV7-8
d_gene: TRBD1
CDR3aa: ASSLGAGGTGNTIY

abundance: NA
j_gene: TRBJ2-5
v_gene: TRBV5-1
d_gene: NA
CDR3aa: ASTTWGPYQETQY

abundance: NA
j_gene: TRBJ1-4
v_gene: TRBV24-1
d_gene: TRBD1
CDR3aa: ATSDHRGDEKLF

abundance: NA
j_gene: TRBJ2-7
v_gene: TRBV14
d_gene: TRBD2
CDR3aa: ASSQDLFSGRAAQY

abundance: NA
j_gene: TRBJ1-2
v_gene: TRBV18
d_gene: NA
CDR3aa: ASSPDPQGTYGYT

abundance: NA
j_gene: TRBJ2-6
v_gene: TRBV9
d_gene: TRBD2
CDR3aa: ASSSRTSGGAFSGANVLT

abundance: NA
j_gene: TRBJ2-7
v_gene: TRBV3-1/TRBV3-2
d_gene: NA
CDR3aa: ASSQNSYEQY

abundance: NA
j_gene: TRBJ1-2
v_gene: TRBV25-1
d_gene: NA
CDR3aa: ASSESPPGGYT

abundance: NA
j_gene: TRBJ2-1
v_gene: TRBV5-5
d_gene: TRBD2
CDR3aa: ASSGGSGGAYNEQF

abundance: NA
j_gene: TRBJ1-2
v_gene: TRBV30
d_gene: NA
CDR3aa: AWPPGEKAYGYT

abundance: NA
j_gene: TRBJ2-1
v_gene: TRBV27
d_gene: TRBD2
CDR3aa: ASSSGGTYNEQF

abundance: NA
j_gene: TRBJ1-2
v_gene: TRBV7-2
d_gene: NA
CDR3aa: ASSLAMPNPAGYT

abundance: NA
j_gene: TRBJ2-1
v_gene: TRBV7-3
d_gene: NA
CDR3aa: ASSLTPPGGAIYNEQF

abundance: NA
j_gene: TRBJ1-2
v_gene: TRBV18
d_gene: TRBD1
CDR3aa: ASSPIQGAHYGYT

abundance: NA
j_gene: TRBJ1-2
v_gene: TRBV28
d_gene: NA
CDR3aa: ASSYYYGYT

abundance: NA
j_gene: TRBJ2-3
v_gene: TRBV2
d_gene: NA
CDR3aa: ASRERETTDTQY

abundance: NA
j_gene: TRBJ2-5
v_gene: TRBV5-6
d_gene: NA
CDR3aa: ASSSTYNREETQY

abundance: few
j_gene: TRBJ2-1
v_gene: TRBV10-3
d_gene: TRBD2
CDR3aa: AISSGSSYNEQF

abundance: NA
j_gene: TRBJ1-2
v_gene: TRBV19
d_gene: NA
CDR3aa: ASSLRTGRANYGYT

abundance: NA
j_gene: TRBJ2-1
v_gene: TRBV12-3/TRBV12-4
d_gene: NA
CDR3aa: ASRSVEEQF

abundance: NA
j_gene: TRBJ2-4
v_gene: TRBV19
d_gene: NA
CDR3aa: ASSQGLLDIQY

abundance: NA
j_gene: TRBJ1-1
v_gene: TRBV28
d_gene: NA
CDR3aa: ASSSATVTTEAF

abundance: few
j_gene: TRBJ2-7
v_gene: TRBV28
d_gene: TRBD1
CDR3aa: ASSLEGGLTYEQY

abundance: NA
j_gene: TRBJ1-1
v_gene: TRBV5-1
d_gene: NA
CDR3aa: ASSLVGNGNTEAF

abundance: NA
j_gene: TRBJ2-7
v_gene: TRBV11-3
d_gene: TRBD1
CDR3aa: ASSFPRYRGNEQY

abundance: NA
j_gene: TRBJ2-3
v_gene: TRBV6-2/TRBV6-3
d_gene: TRBD1
CDR3aa: ASSYPGQGIADTQY